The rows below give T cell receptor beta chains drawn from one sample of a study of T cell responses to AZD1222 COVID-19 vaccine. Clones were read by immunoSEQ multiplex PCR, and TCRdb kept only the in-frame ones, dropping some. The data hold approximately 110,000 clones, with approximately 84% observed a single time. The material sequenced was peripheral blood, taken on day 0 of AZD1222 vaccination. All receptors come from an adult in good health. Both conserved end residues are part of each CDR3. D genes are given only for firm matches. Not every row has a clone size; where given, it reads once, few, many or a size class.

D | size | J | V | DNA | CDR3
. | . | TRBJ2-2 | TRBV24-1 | TGTGCCACCAGTGACCGCCAGGGGATGGGCCGAACCGGGGAGCTGTTTTTT | CATSDRQGMGRTGELFF
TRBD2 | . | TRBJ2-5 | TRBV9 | TGTGCCAGCAGCGTAGACGGGAGGAAGGAGGAGACCCAGTACTTC | CASSVDGRKEETQYF
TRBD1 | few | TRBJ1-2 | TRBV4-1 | TGCGCCAGCAGCCAAGTCACCCGAGGGGGCCTTGGAGGCTACACCTTC | CASSQVTRGGLGGYTF
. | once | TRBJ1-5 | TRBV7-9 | TGTGCCAGCAGCTCGGTGACACATGATAGCAATCAGCCCCAGCATTTT | CASSSVTHDSNQPQHF
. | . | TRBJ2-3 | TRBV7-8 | TGTGCCAGCAGCTTAAACGGAGTCACAGATACGCAGTATTTT | CASSLNGVTDTQYF
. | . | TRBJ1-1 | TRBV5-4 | TGTGCCAGCAGCTTGGAACCCAGGGAGGAAGCTTTCTTT | CASSLEPREEAFF
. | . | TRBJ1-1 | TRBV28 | TGTGCCAGCAGACTCCCCAGGGGGAACACTGAAGCTTTCTTT | CASRLPRGNTEAFF
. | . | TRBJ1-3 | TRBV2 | TGTGCCAGCAGTGGTACAGGAAACACCATATATTTT | CASSGTGNTIYF
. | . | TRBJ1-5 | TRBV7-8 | TGTGCCAGCAGCTTAGCAGGGACCAGGGTACAGCCCCAGCATTTT | CASSLAGTRVQPQHF
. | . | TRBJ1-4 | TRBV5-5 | TGTGCCAGCAGGACTATCGGGACGGGTAATGAAAAACTGTTTTTT | CASRTIGTGNEKLFF
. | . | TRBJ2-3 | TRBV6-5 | TGTGCCAGCAGTTACAGGGAAGTGAGGACAGATACGCAGTATTTT | CASSYREVRTDTQYF
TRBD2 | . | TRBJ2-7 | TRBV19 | TGTGCCAGTAGTAGAACACTAGCGGGGGGCTCCTACGAGCAGTACTTC | CASSRTLAGGSYEQYF
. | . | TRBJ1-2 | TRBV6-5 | TGTGCCAGCAGAAAAGGGGGGGACTATGGCTACACCTTC | CASRKGGDYGYTF
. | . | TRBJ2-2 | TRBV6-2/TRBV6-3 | TGTGCCAGCAGTTACGCGGGGTCGAACACCGGGGAGCTGTTTTTT | CASSYAGSNTGELFF
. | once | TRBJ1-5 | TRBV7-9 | TGTGCCAGCAGCTTAGTCGGGAGCAATCAGCCCCAGCATTTT | CASSLVGSNQPQHF
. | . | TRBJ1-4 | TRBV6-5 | TGTGCCAGCAGCCAAGACAGGGAAAAACTGTTTTTT | CASSQDREKLFF
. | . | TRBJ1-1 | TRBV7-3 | TGTGCCAGCAGCCTCGTCATGTACGCTGAAGCTTTCTTT | CASSLVMYAEAFF
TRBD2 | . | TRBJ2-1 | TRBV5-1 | TGCGCCAGCAGCTTAAGAGAGCGGGAGGGGACCAATGAGCAGTTCTTC | CASSLREREGTNEQFF
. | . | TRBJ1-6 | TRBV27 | TGTGCCAGCAAAGACGGGACTAGGGATAATTCACCCCTCCACTTT | CASKDGTRDNSPLHF
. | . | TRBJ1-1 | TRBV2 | TGTGCCAGCAGGCTAAGGCTATTGGGCACTGAAGCTTTCTTT | CASRLRLLGTEAFF
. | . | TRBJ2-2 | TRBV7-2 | TGTGCCAGCAGCGCCACGGGACTCGACACCGGGGAGCTGTTTTTT | CASSATGLDTGELFF
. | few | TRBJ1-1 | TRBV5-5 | TGTGCCAGCAGCTTGGTCGGCACTGAAGCTTTCTTT | CASSLVGTEAFF
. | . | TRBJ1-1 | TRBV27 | TGTGCCAGCAGTTCCCTGGGGGGATGGGTGAACACTGAAGCTTTCTTT | CASSSLGGWVNTEAFF
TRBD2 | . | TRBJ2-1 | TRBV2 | TGTGCCAGCAGTGATCGGGGGGTCCCTGAGCAGTTCTTC | CASSDRGVPEQFF
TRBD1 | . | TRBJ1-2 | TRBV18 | TGTGCCAGCTCACCAGATAGGGGGCGCACAAACTATGGCTACACCTTC | CASSPDRGRTNYGYTF
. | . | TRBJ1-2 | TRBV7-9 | TGTGCCAGCAGCCTAGCCGGGGGGGTAGTCTATGGCTACACCTTC | CASSLAGGVVYGYTF